This T cell receptor (beta chain) was documented in a study of monozygotic twins with inflammatory bowel disease. Two nested PCRs, around 16 and 10 cycles, amplified TCRalpha and TCRbeta cDNA. TCRdb reprocessed the 5' RACE reads, keeping one entry per CDR3 protein, no DNA. This repertoire includes 310,000 or so distinct CDR3 sequences. One blood sample of around 2.5 ml was taken from each donor. The total RNA came straight from whole blood, and T cells were not sorted beforehand. As concerns this clonotype: The antigen is not known.

The length of the CDR3 is 17 residues. Germline loops: CDR1 ENHRY, CDR2 SYGVKD. General observations from the study: Perhaps reflecting limited power, concordant and discordant twins did not differ in repertoire similarity.

The TCR was taken from a human donor with ulcerative colitis or Crohn's disease, or a healthy co-twin of an affected twin (not recorded which). Sequencing input: blood. The gene calls are TRBV10-3 and TRBJ2-7; TCRdb selects TRBD1, and the lack of DNA leaves this call unchecked. The CDR3 is CAISATPGTGSSYEQYF.